Presented here are 27 T cell receptor beta chains from one specimen sequenced in a study of metastatic and nonmetastatic thyroid tumors. TCRdb ran MiXCR on the PCR reads. Here the sample spans tens of thousands of clones, more than 15% being singletons. Patients were all untreated before their thyroid surgery. Sample: adjacent normal tissue. These receptors were obtained from a male donor with papillary thyroid cancer or a benign thyroid nodule (not recorded which). Some clones in this sample may be carry-over from other donors' samples.

This clone appeared a few times. A read error may account for a junction end that differs from germline. The rearrangement links TRBV6-4 to TRBJ2-2; a possible D gene is TRBD2 (5 bases). This CDR3 has 10 residues. Germline V lookup: CDR1 MRHNA, CDR2 SNTAGT. In DNA form, the CDR3 reads TGTGCCATACAACACCGGGGAGCTGTTTTT. Protein product: CAIQHRGAVF.

By its share, this clone is medium-sized. The chain is built from TRBV7-8 and TRBJ1-2, with D possibly being TRBD1 (5 bases). The CDR3 has 12 amino acids. The V and J ends lost 1 base and 7 bases respectively, with 7 bases between them. Germline CDR1 reads SGHVS; CDR2 reads FQNEAQ. CDR3 region: CASSLVDSGYTF. In DNA, the CDR3 is TGTGCCAGCAGCTTAGTCGACAGTGGCTACACCTTC.

This clone was seen ten or more times. J is TRBJ1-1 and V is TRBV24-1; D call uncertain. The V and J ends lost 10 bases and 1 base respectively, with 12 bases between them. Germline CDR1 KGHDR, CDR2 SFDVKD. The CDR3 is 13 residues long. The CDR3 DNA is TGTGCCACTCGTTGGACTGAGAACACTGAAGCTTTCTTT. As protein: CATRWTENTEAFF.

This clone was detected many times. The chain joins TRBV4-3 to TRBJ2-1, with D possibly being TRBD2 (6 bases). Trimming pared 0 bases from V and 3 bases from J, leaving 18 bases between. Germline V gene lookup returns CDR1 LGHNA and CDR2 YSLEER. The CDR3 spans 18 residues. The CDR3 DNA reads TGCGCCAGCAGCCAAGATATTGGTTACGGGGGAGGCTACAATGAGCAGTTCTTC. Amino acid sequence: CASSQDIGYGGGYNEQFF.

This clone was observed a handful of times. A much larger clone sits a single nucleotide away, making a read error possible. The chain carries TRBV19 and TRBJ1-2; 8 nucleotides line up with TRBD1. This CDR3 is 15 amino acids long. Germline CDR1 and CDR2: LNHDA and SQIVND (reference sequence). DNA for the CDR3: TGTGCTAGTAGTATAGGCCCGACAGGGGCTGGTTGCTACACCTTC. Translation: CASSIGPTGAGCYTF.

Ten or more counts support this clone. The chain has TRBV24-1 and TRBJ2-1; the D gene could be TRBD1 or TRBD2 (6 bases each). Per germline, CDR1 KGHDR and CDR2 SFDVKD. Trimming took 0 bases from V and 6 from J, leaving 14 bases between them. The CDR3 is made up of 16 amino acids. The CDR3 nucleotides are TGTGCCACCAGTGATTTGGGGGGGCTAGCGATCAATGAGCAGTTCTTC. As protein: CATSDLGGLAINEQFF.

In its sample, this clone is medium-sized. V usage is TRBV6-2 or TRBV6-3 and J usage is TRBJ2-2; D is perhaps TRBD2 (6 bases). CDR1 MNHEY and CDR2 SVGEGT come from the germline V gene. The CDR3 is made up of 15 amino acids. Trimming took 7 bases from V and 0 from J, leaving 12 bases between them. The CDR3 protein is CASMEGTSNTGELFF. CDR3 nucleotide sequence: TGTGCCAGCATGGAGGGGACTTCGAACACCGGGGAGCTGTTTTTT.

The V call is TRBV7-3, the J call TRBJ2-2; no clear D gene. Trimming removed 1 base from V and 4 bases from J, with 10 bases in between. Germline V gene data show CDR1 as SGHTA and CDR2 as FQGTGA. The CDR3 is made up of 15 amino acids. CDR3 loop: CASSLRGSSTGELFF. The CDR3 nucleotides read TGTGCCAGCAGCTTAAGAGGCAGCAGCACCGGGGAGCTGTTTTTT.

Notes on this clone: One end of the junction does not line up with germline, which may come from a read error. The J gene is TRBJ2-2, the V gene TRBV5-1; D is ambiguous. The CDR3 covers 15 residues. CDR1 and CDR2 from the germline V gene are SGHRS and YFSETQ. DNA of the CDR3: TGCGCCAGGAGCTTAATTCTAGGACCCACCGGGGAGCTGTTTTTT. Encoded protein: CARSLILGPTGELFF.

The chain uses TRBV27 and TRBJ2-7; D is perhaps TRBD2 (6 bases). The germline V gene encodes CDR1 MNHEY and CDR2 SMNVEV (reference sequence). The CDR3 runs to 15 residues. Trimming took off 0 bases at V and 3 bases at J, with 12 bases between the two ends. In nucleotides, the CDR3 is TGTGCCAGCAGTTTATCCACCGGAGGGCTCTACGAGCAGTACTTC. Its protein is CASSLSTGGLYEQYF.

This clone was observed a handful of times. This rearrangement joins TRBV12-3 or TRBV12-4 to TRBJ2-2; 7 positions agree with TRBD1. Losses at the gene ends were 5 bases for V and 7 bases for J; bases not matched to a gene: 10. CDR3 length: 15 amino acids. CDR3 sequence (DNA): TGTGCCAGCAGTATACAGGGGATGGGAGTCGGGGAGCTGTTTTTT. Translated, it gives CASSIQGMGVGELFF.

This clone appeared many times. Germline and junction disagree at one end, which may indicate a read error. Other DNA sequences within the sample encode an identical CDR3. The genes are TRBV5-6 and TRBJ2-6, with D possibly being TRBD1 (6 bases). The CDR3 is 15 amino acids. The germline V gene encodes CDR1 SGHDT and CDR2 YYEEEE. CDR3: CASSYREFGANVLTF. DNA for the CDR3: TGTGCCAGCAGCTACAGGGAGTTTGGGGCCAACGTCTTGACTTTC.

In this sample, this clone turned up many times. This sequence joins TRBV10-3 and TRBJ2-7, with unresolved D. The V end was cut by 2 bases, the J end by 6 bases, with 8 bases between. The germline V gene encodes CDR1 ENHRY and CDR2 SYGVKD. This CDR3 is 12 amino acids long. The CDR3 sequence is CAISEGIGEQYF. The CDR3 nucleotides read TGTGCCATCAGTGAGGGGATCGGCGAGCAGTACTTC.

This clone was detected ten times or more. V usage is TRBV18 and J usage is TRBJ2-1, with TRBD2 matching 14 bases. V gave up 6 bases and J gave up 7 bases; unmatched junction bases: 20. The CDR3 is made up of 20 amino acids. Germline V CDR1 and CDR2: KGHSH, LQKENI. The CDR3 nucleotides are TGTGCCAGCTCCTCGACTAGCGGGAGGGACAGGTTTCCTTGGAGGAATGAGCAGTTCTTC. This sequence encodes CASSSTSGRDRFPWRNEQFF.

There are many counts of this clone. The gene calls are TRBV7-2 and TRBJ2-4; possibly TRBD2 for D (6 bases). V gave up 4 bases and J gave up 0 bases, with 13 bases separating them. Looked up from germline, CDR1 is SGHTA and CDR2 is FQGNSA. This CDR3 region has 16 residues. The DNA of the CDR3 is TGTGCCAGCAGCTCTTCGGGAGCTTTAGCCAAAAACATTCAGTACTTC. It encodes CASSSSGALAKNIQYF.

This clone was counted ten times or more. This chain links TRBV20-1 with TRBJ1-1, with D possibly being TRBD1 (6 bases). Trimming removed 2 bases from V and 5 bases from J, with 30 bases in between. Germline loops: CDR1 DFQATT, CDR2 SNEGSKA (reference sequence). The CDR3 consists of 19 residues. DNA of the CDR3: TGCAGTGCTAGACCTGTTGGACAGACGATTCGGTCCAGGTGGACTGAAGCTTTCTTT. Residues: CSARPVGQTIRSRWTEAFF.

This clone is medium-sized (0.01 to 0.1%) by share. This chain joins TRBV19 and TRBJ1-1; D may be TRBD1 (5 bases). In germline, CDR1 is LNHDA, CDR2 SQIVND (reference sequence). Between the trimmed V and J ends, which lost 3 bases and 4 bases, there was a span of 12 bases. The CDR3 contains 14 residues. The CDR3 DNA follows: TGTGCCAGTAGTATTTCTACCGGGGGCACTGAAGCTTTCTTT. Translating gives CASSISTGGTEAFF.

In this sample, this clone turned up many times. This chain links TRBV5-1 with TRBJ2-1; D remains unclear. The CDR3 contains 13 residues. CDR1 SGHRS and CDR2 YFSETQ come from the germline V gene. The V end was cut by 4 bases, the J end by 8 bases, with 13 bases between. The CDR3 bases are TGCGCCAGCAGCAGTGACTCGCCCCATGAGCAGTTCTTC. It yields the protein CASSSDSPHEQFF.

Details on this clone: A read error may be the cause here, since a much bigger clone is one base away. The V gene is TRBV14, the J gene TRBJ1-1; possible D gene TRBD1, 5 bases. V was shortened by 6 bases and J by 6 bases, with 11 bases between the two germline ends. Germline V gene lookup returns CDR1 SGHDN and CDR2 FVKESK. CDR3 length: 12 amino acids. DNA for the CDR3: TGTGCCAGCAGTCAGGGTGGCTCTGAAGCTTTCTTT. Its translation is CASSQGGSEAFF.

Judged by abundance, this clone is medium-sized (0.01 to 0.1%). J is TRBJ2-7 and V is TRBV12-3 or TRBV12-4; D unclear. With 4 bases removed from V and 6 bases from J, the gap between germline ends came to 7 bases. This CDR3 is 11 amino acids long. CDR3 DNA sequence: TGTGCCAGCAGTTCCGGTGCCGAGCAGTACGTC. Amino acids: CASSSGAEQYV.

This clone was seen a handful of times. The chain links TRBV3-1 to TRBJ2-2; D gene unclear. V was cut by 8 bases and J by 3 bases, with 13 bases left in between. CDR3 length equals 14 residues. Germline V gene data show CDR1 as LGHDT and CDR2 as YNNKEL (reference sequence). The CDR3 DNA reads as TGTGCCAGCGGTGGCATGGGGTACACCGGGGAGCTGTTTTTT. It codes for CASGGMGYTGELFF. Full variable domain (rest looked up from reference TRBV3-1 and TRBJ2-2): DTAVSQTPKYLVTQMGNDKSIKCEQNLGHDTMYWYKQDSKKFLKIMFSYNNKELIINETVPNRFSPKSPDKAHLNLHINSLELGDSAVYFCASGGMGYTGELFFGEGSRLTVL.

A few counts support this clone. The chain employs TRBV7-2 and TRBJ1-2; D not resolved. V was clipped by 2 bases and J by 8 bases, with 9 bases between them. The CDR3 sequence is 12 residues long. CDR1 SGHTA and CDR2 FQGNSA come from the germline V gene. The CDR3 region is CASSLRVSGYTF. CDR3 nucleotides: TGTGCCAGCAGCTTAAGAGTTAGCGGCTACACCTTC.

Details on this clone: Different DNA sequences within this sample yield the same CDR3. The rearrangement joins TRBV5-1 to TRBJ2-1; 10 bases align to TRBD1. The V gene end was trimmed by 4 bases and the J gene end by 4 bases; junction bases not matched to a gene: 5. The CDR3 consists of 15 residues. Germline CDR1 is SGHRS and CDR2 is YFSETQ. In DNA, the CDR3 is TGCGCCAGCAGCGCCGGGACAGGGGTTTACAATGAGCAGTTCTTC. The encoded protein is CASSAGTGVYNEQFF.

This clone has more than one count but fewer than ten. This chain uses TRBV6-1 with TRBJ2-1; D gene unclear. Per the germline V gene, CDR1 is MNHNS and CDR2 is SASEGT. The CDR3 is 14 residues long. V was shortened by 2 bases and J by 8 bases, with 13 bases between the two germline ends. The CDR3 spells CASSEIVYVHEQFF. The CDR3 DNA reads as TGTGCCAGCAGTGAAATAGTATACGTCCATGAGCAGTTCTTC.

This clone was seen many times. This rearrangement joins TRBV2 to TRBJ1-5; D is undetermined. CDR3 length: 15 residues. With 1 base removed from V and 1 base from J, the gap between germline ends came to 8 bases. Germline CDR1 reads SNHLY; CDR2 reads FYNNEI. The CDR3 nucleotides are TGTGCCAGCAGTGAAGAAGGGTTAAGCAATCAGCCCCAGCATTTT. It encodes CASSEEGLSNQPQHF.

This chain uses TRBV27 with TRBJ2-1, with 8 nucleotides matching TRBD2. This CDR3 spans 16 amino acids. CDR1 is MNHEY and CDR2 is SMNVEV in the germline V gene (reference sequence). Trimming cost V 8 bases and J 3 bases; bases outside gene matches: 12. The CDR3 here is CASDSGGGRYYNEQFF. The CDR3 DNA reads as TGTGCCAGCGACTCCGGCGGGGGGAGATACTACAATGAGCAGTTCTTC.

The rearrangement uses TRBV28 and TRBJ2-1, with 9 bases fitting TRBD2. CDR3 length equals 15 residues. Germline loops: CDR1 MDHEN, CDR2 SYDVKM. The ends lost 7 bases at V and 6 bases at J; junction bases unmatched: 10. The CDR3 nucleotides are TGTGCCAGCACCCCCGAGCGGGGGGATTTCAATGAGCAGTTCTTC. Encoded protein: CASTPERGDFNEQFF.